This T cell receptor beta chain is from a study of human T cells and chemical hapten exposure. Whole-study context: It was small differences in pooled library volume that mainly caused per-sample TCR yields to vary.

The CDR3 is made up of 12 amino acids. V lost 5 bases, J lost 6 bases, and 8 bases lay in between. Germline loops: CDR1 SNHLY, CDR2 FYNNEI. Study-wide findings and caveats: The number of TCRs above 1 in 1000 frequency did not change after DPC sensitization.

Unique molecular identifiers were affixed to discrete cDNA molecules within the library. Per the original data handling: Counting gave a median of 95,638 TCRs per sample, with values ranging from 23,224 to 690,600. TCRdb re-analysed the reads in MiXCR, keeping a single row per CDR3 protein. The V and J calls and clone size are TCRdb's, not the authors'. The repertoire has about 120,000 distinct CDR3 sequences, approximately 9% of them found once; the top ten carry about 1.4%. Unfractionated whole blood yielded total RNA. This clonotype was observed at least ten times. Its specificity is unknown. The chain has TRBV2 and TRBJ1-5; weak D call: TRBD1 (6 bases). The sequenced sample was whole blood. The sequence was obtained from a human donor in good health. Some clones in this sample may be carry-over from other donors' samples. The CDR3 is CASSYRVQPQHF. CDR3 sequence (DNA): TGTGCCAGCAGTTACAGGGTTCAGCCCCAGCATTTT.